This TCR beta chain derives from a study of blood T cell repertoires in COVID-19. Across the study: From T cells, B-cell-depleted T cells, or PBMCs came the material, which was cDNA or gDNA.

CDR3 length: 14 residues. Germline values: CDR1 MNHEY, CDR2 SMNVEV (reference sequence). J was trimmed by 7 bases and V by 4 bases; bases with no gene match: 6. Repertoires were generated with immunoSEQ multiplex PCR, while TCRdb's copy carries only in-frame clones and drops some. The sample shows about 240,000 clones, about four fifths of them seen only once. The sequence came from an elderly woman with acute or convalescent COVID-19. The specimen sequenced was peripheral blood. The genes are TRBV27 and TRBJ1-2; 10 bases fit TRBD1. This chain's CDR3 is CASSSARDRGGYTF. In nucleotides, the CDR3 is TGTGCCAGCAGTTCCGCCAGGGACAGGGGTGGCTACACCTTC.